This T cell receptor beta chain came from a study of T-cell memory formation after mild COVID-19. This clonotype has more than one count but fewer than ten. Germline lookup yields CDR1 SGHDN and CDR2 FVKESK. The CDR3 totals 15 residues. V was trimmed by 1 base and J by 1 base, leaving 11 bases between them. TCRdb analysed the 5' RACE reads with MiXCR anew, one entry per CDR3 protein. This table holds 250,000 to 300,000 distinct CDR3 sequences, 15% to 20% found once. The gene calls are TRBV14 and TRBJ2-7; tentative D call: TRBD2 (6 bases). The clonotype was recovered from a man between 18 and 35 years old who had mild COVID-19 (a few samples of this study predate the infection). Cell type and time point are not known. The sample comprised PBMCs or a T cell subset sorted from them (not recorded which). CDR3 DNA sequence: TGTGCCAGCAGCCAAGTCTTCGCGGGGTCCTACGAGCAGTACTTC. Translation: CASSQVFAGSYEQYF.